The rows below give T cell receptor beta chains drawn from one sample of a study of T cells in Graves' hyperthyroidism and ophthalmopathy. TCRdb reanalysed the multiplex PCR reads using MiXCR and keeps one entry per CDR3 protein. The sample holds 500,000 to 800,000 distinct CDR3 sequences; roughly 45% are singletons and the top ten take 6.5% to 9%. Material: peripheral blood or thyroid tissue (not recorded which). The receptors come from an adult man with Graves' disease, either hyperthyroidism or ophthalmopathy (not recorded which). CDR3s include the opening cysteine and the closing phenylalanine or tryptophan. D genes are given only for firm matches. Expanded clones get a size class; other rows say once, few or many, or leave the size out.

size: few; D: TRBD1; length: 16; V: TRBV9; J: TRBJ1-6; DNA: TGCGCCAGCAGCCGGGAGACAGGGGGCGCCTATTCACCCCTCCACTTT; CDR3: CASSRETGGAYSPLHF
size: -; D: TRBD1; length: 14; V: TRBV24-1; J: TRBJ1-5; DNA: TGTGCCACCAGCGCGGGACAGGGACCTTACCCCCAGCATTTT; CDR3: CATSAGQGPYPQHF
size: many; D: -; length: 13; V: TRBV13; J: TRBJ1-3; DNA: TGTGCCAGCAGCCAGGACGTTGGAAACACCATATATTTT; CDR3: CASSQDVGNTIYF
size: many; D: -; length: 13; V: TRBV20-1; J: TRBJ2-5; DNA: TGCAGTGCTAGAGAGGGCGGGCAAGAGACCCAGTACTTC; CDR3: CSAREGGQETQYF
size: -; D: -; length: 10; V: TRBV2; J: TRBJ1-2; DNA: TGTGCCAGCCGACAGCGAGGCTACACCTTC; CDR3: CASRQRGYTF
size: -; D: TRBD1; length: 16; V: TRBV10-3; J: TRBJ1-1; DNA: TGTGCCATCAGTGAGCCGCCCGGACAGGAGAACACTGAAGCTTTCTTT; CDR3: CAISEPPGQENTEAFF
size: -; D: -; length: 15; V: TRBV6-1; J: TRBJ1-1; DNA: TGTGCCAGCAGTGAAGCGCTTCGGAAGAACACTGAAGCTTTCTTT; CDR3: CASSEALRKNTEAFF
size: -; D: TRBD1; length: 15; V: TRBV20-1; J: TRBJ1-5; DNA: TGCAGTGCTAGGAAGGGACAGGGACTCAATCAGGCCCAGCATTTT; CDR3: CSARKGQGLNQAQHF
size: -; D: -; length: 16; V: TRBV19; J: TRBJ1-1; DNA: TGTGCCAGTAGGCAACCGGGACAAACCATGAACACTGAAGCTTTCTTT; CDR3: CASRQPGQTMNTEAFF
size: many; D: -; length: 15; V: TRBV2; J: TRBJ1-5; DNA: TGTGCCAGCAGTGCGGCAGTGATTAGCAATCAGCCCCAGCATTTT; CDR3: CASSAAVISNQPQHF
size: -; D: -; length: 14; V: TRBV2; J: TRBJ1-5; DNA: TGTGCCAGCAGTGAAGGGGGGGATCATCAGCCCCAGCATTTT; CDR3: CASSEGGDHQPQHF
size: few; D: -; length: 17; V: TRBV5-1; J: TRBJ1-2; DNA: TGCGCCAGCAGCTTGGCCCAAGTAGGACCGGGATTTAATGGCTACACCTTC; CDR3: CASSLAQVGPGFNGYTF
size: -; D: TRBD1; length: 15; V: TRBV7-9; J: TRBJ1-6; DNA: TGTGCCAGCAGCCCCCCGGGACAGGGGGATTCACCCCTCCACTTT; CDR3: CASSPPGQGDSPLHF
size: -; D: -; length: 17; V: TRBV7-8; J: TRBJ1-6; DNA: TGTGCCAGCAGCTTAATCGGCCGAAGCTCCTATAATTCACCCCTCCACTTT; CDR3: CASSLIGRSSYNSPLHF
size: few; D: -; length: 13; V: TRBV9; J: TRBJ2-5; DNA: TGTGCCAGCAGCGCCTATCCGGGGGAGACCCAGTACTTC; CDR3: CASSAYPGETQYF
size: many; D: -; length: 13; V: TRBV10-2; J: TRBJ1-3; DNA: TGCGCCAGCAGCAAAGACGGGAGGTACACCATATATTTT; CDR3: CASSKDGRYTIYF
size: many; D: TRBD1; length: 16; V: TRBV10-2; J: TRBJ2-6; DNA: TGCGCCAGCGGCACAGGGGCTGGCTCTGGGGCCAACGTCCTGACTTTC; CDR3: CASGTGAGSGANVLTF
size: many; D: -; length: 13; V: TRBV29-1; J: TRBJ1-3; DNA: TGCAGCGTTGGGACCGCCTCTGGAAACACCATATATTTT; CDR3: CSVGTASGNTIYF
size: -; D: -; length: 15; V: TRBV20-1; J: TRBJ2-5; DNA: TGCAGTGCCCCTCCGGGTGGGGGAGGTCTGGAGACCCAGTACTTC; CDR3: CSAPPGGGGLETQYF
size: -; D: TRBD2; length: 17; V: TRBV5-1; J: TRBJ2-2; DNA: TGCGCCAGCAGCTTGGGGACTAGCGGGGAAGGCACCGGGGAGCTGTTTTTT; CDR3: CASSLGTSGEGTGELFF
size: -; D: TRBD1; length: 17; V: TRBV25-1; J: TRBJ1-4; DNA: TGTGCCAGCAGTTCGACAGGGGGGACTCGAAAGGGCGGAAAACTGTTTTTT; CDR3: CASSSTGGTRKGGKLFF
size: many; D: -; length: 13; V: TRBV19; J: TRBJ1-2; DNA: TGTGCCAGTAGTAACCAGGGCAGCTATGGCTACACCTTC; CDR3: CASSNQGSYGYTF
size: many; D: TRBD1; length: 13; V: TRBV29-1; J: TRBJ2-7; DNA: TGCAGCGTGGAAGAGACAGGGGGCTACGAGCAGTACTTC; CDR3: CSVEETGGYEQYF
size: -; D: TRBD2; length: 18; V: TRBV7-2; J: TRBJ2-2; DNA: TGTGCCAGCAGCTTAGTGGCCCTTAGCGGGAGGATCACCGGGGAGCTGTTTTTT; CDR3: CASSLVALSGRITGELFF
size: few; D: -; length: 13; V: TRBV3-1; J: TRBJ2-7; DNA: TGTGCCAGCAGCCAAGATCGGATCCACGAGCAGTACTTC; CDR3: CASSQDRIHEQYF
size: -; D: -; length: 12; V: TRBV10-3; J: TRBJ2-2; DNA: TGTGCCAGCAGTTACATCTCCGGGGAGCTGTTTTTT; CDR3: CASSYISGELFF
size: -; D: TRBD1; length: 15; V: TRBV20-1; J: TRBJ2-7; DNA: TGCAGTGCTAGACACCGTCGGACAGGGTCCTACGAGCAGTACTTC; CDR3: CSARHRRTGSYEQYF
size: many; D: -; length: 14; V: TRBV7-2; J: TRBJ2-5; DNA: TGTGCCAGCAGCTTATCGGCGGACCAAGAGACCCAGTACTTC; CDR3: CASSLSADQETQYF
size: -; D: -; length: 10; V: TRBV29-1; J: TRBJ1-2; DNA: TGCAGCGTCTCTAGCGGTGGCTACACCTTC; CDR3: CSVSSGGYTF
size: -; D: -; length: 13; V: TRBV29-1; J: TRBJ1-3; DNA: TGCAGAGATTGGGCGACATCTGGAAACACCATATATTTT; CDR3: CRDWATSGNTIYF
size: once; D: -; length: 14; V: TRBV2; J: TRBJ1-2; DNA: TGTGCCAGCCTGGAAGCAGTGCAGGATCGGGGCTACACCTTC; CDR3: CASLEAVQDRGYTF
size: -; D: TRBD1; length: 14; V: TRBV2; J: TRBJ1-2; DNA: TGTGCCAGCAGTGATTCGGCAGGGGGCTCTGGCTACACCTTC; CDR3: CASSDSAGGSGYTF
size: -; D: -; length: 16; V: TRBV5-1; J: TRBJ1-2; DNA: TGCGCCAGCAGCTTGGCGGGGGGGAGCAACCTCTATGGCTACACCTTC; CDR3: CASSLAGGSNLYGYTF
size: many; D: -; length: 12; V: TRBV20-1; J: TRBJ1-2; DNA: TGCAGTGCTAGATCCCCCTATCATGGCTACACCTTC; CDR3: CSARSPYHGYTF
size: -; D: -; length: 16; V: TRBV5-1; J: TRBJ1-4; DNA: TGCGCCAGCAGCCTGACCGGGGGGTCGCTTAATGAAAAACTGTTTTTT; CDR3: CASSLTGGSLNEKLFF
size: many; D: -; length: 15; V: TRBV6-5; J: TRBJ2-5; DNA: TGTGCCAGCAGTTACGACCCCCCTCAACGAGAGACCCAGTACTTC; CDR3: CASSYDPPQRETQYF
size: -; D: TRBD1; length: 13; V: TRBV7-8; J: TRBJ1-2; DNA: TGTGCCAGCAGCTTAGGACAGGGGTATGGCTGCACCTTC; CDR3: CASSLGQGYGCTF
size: -; D: TRBD1; length: 18; V: TRBV2; J: TRBJ1-6; DNA: TGTGCCAGCAGTGAACGACAGGGAGGGGATTTATCTAATTCACCCCTCCACTTT; CDR3: CASSERQGGDLSNSPLHF
size: -; D: -; length: 19; V: TRBV7-8; J: TRBJ2-2; DNA: TGTGCCAGCAGCTTAGGCCGCGTTTTAACCCAGGCGAACACCGGGGAGCTGTTTTTT; CDR3: CASSLGRVLTQANTGELFF
size: -; D: -; length: 15; V: TRBV5-1; J: TRBJ1-2; DNA: TGCGCCAGTCGCTCGACAGGTGGCACATCGGGTGGCTACACCTTC; CDR3: CASRSTGGTSGGYTF
size: few; D: TRBD2; length: 16; V: TRBV2; J: TRBJ2-7; DNA: TGTGCCAGCAGTGCCCGGACTAGCGGGGGGGCGTACGAGCAGTACTTC; CDR3: CASSARTSGGAYEQYF
size: -; D: TRBD1; length: 15; V: TRBV7-9; J: TRBJ2-7; DNA: TGTGCCAGCAAGGGGGCGACAAGCGGCAACTACGAGCAGTACTTC; CDR3: CASKGATSGNYEQYF
size: many; D: -; length: 14; V: TRBV24-1; J: TRBJ2-7; DNA: TGTGCCACCAGTGAGGGGGGGCCTACCTACGAGCAGTACTTC; CDR3: CATSEGGPTYEQYF
size: once; D: TRBD1; length: 16; V: TRBV24-1; J: TRBJ1-5; DNA: TGTGCCAGCAGTGAACATCTTGGACAGGGGATTCAGCCCCAGCATTTT; CDR3: CASSEHLGQGIQPQHF
size: few; D: -; length: 13; V: TRBV12-3/TRBV12-4; J: TRBJ1-2; DNA: TGTGCCAGCAGCAAACAGGCTAACTATGGCTACACCTTC; CDR3: CASSKQANYGYTF
size: -; D: -; length: 13; V: TRBV19; J: TRBJ1-2; DNA: TGTGCCAGTAATCTCTACGGGTCCTCTGGCTACACCTTC; CDR3: CASNLYGSSGYTF
size: -; D: TRBD1; length: 14; V: TRBV9; J: TRBJ1-4; DNA: TGTGCCAGCAGCCCGACCTCCGGGACAGGACCTTTGTTTTTT; CDR3: CASSPTSGTGPLFF
size: -; D: -; length: 13; V: TRBV15; J: TRBJ1-6; DNA: TGTGCCACCTCCGGGACTGGATCTTCACCCCTCCACTTT; CDR3: CATSGTGSSPLHF
size: -; D: -; length: 13; V: TRBV7-7; J: TRBJ1-5; DNA: TGTGTTGCGTGGTGGGGGACGAATCAGCCCCAGCATTTT; CDR3: CVAWWGTNQPQHF
size: -; D: TRBD1; length: 15; V: TRBV7-3; J: TRBJ2-7; DNA: TGTGCCAGCAGCCAATGGACAGGGCGCCTACACGAGCAGTACTTC; CDR3: CASSQWTGRLHEQYF
size: -; D: TRBD2; length: 15; V: TRBV9; J: TRBJ2-5; DNA: TGTGCCAGCAGCGTAGGGACTAGCGGGAAGGGGACCCAGTACTTC; CDR3: CASSVGTSGKGTQYF
size: -; D: -; length: 12; V: TRBV29-1; J: TRBJ1-2; DNA: TGCAGCGCCCGGGGCTCGGACTATGGCTACACCTTC; CDR3: CSARGSDYGYTF
size: -; D: -; length: 15; V: TRBV24-1; J: TRBJ2-7; DNA: TGTGCCAGCAGCCCCAATCACAGGGATCGGCACGAGCAGTACTTC; CDR3: CASSPNHRDRHEQYF